This paragraph reports one TCR beta chain. The V and J ends lost 6 bases and 2 bases respectively, with 17 bases between them. Germline V lookup: CDR1 DFQATT, CDR2 SNEGSKA (reference sequence). The CDR3 totals 14 residues. This sample is drawn from a study of early T cells in non-severe SARS-CoV-2 infection. TCRdb ran MiXCR on the 5' RACE reads and lists one entry per CDR3 protein. The data hold around 55,000 distinct CDR3 sequences, with about an eighth observed a single time. The clonotype was recovered from an adult who was a healthcare worker with PCR-confirmed SARS-CoV-2 infection or an uninfected control (not recorded which). The chain employs TRBV20-1 and TRBJ2-7; tentatively, D is TRBD2 (6 bases). The sample consisted of whole blood. CDR3 nucleotides: TGCAGTGCCCCGGGGGTGAGGGCTACCTACGAGCAGTACTTC. The encoded protein is CSAPGVRATYEQYF.